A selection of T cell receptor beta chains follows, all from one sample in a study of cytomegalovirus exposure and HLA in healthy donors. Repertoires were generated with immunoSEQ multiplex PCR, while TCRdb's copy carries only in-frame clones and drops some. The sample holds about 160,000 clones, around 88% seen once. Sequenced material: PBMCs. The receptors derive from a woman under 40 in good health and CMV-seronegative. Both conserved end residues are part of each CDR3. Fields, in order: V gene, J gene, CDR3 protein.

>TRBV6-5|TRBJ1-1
CASSYGTSNTEAFF
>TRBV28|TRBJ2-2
CASSFRGGNTGELFF
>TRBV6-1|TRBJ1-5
CASSETGGYPQHF
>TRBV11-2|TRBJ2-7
CASSSYRASYEQYF
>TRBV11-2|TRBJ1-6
CASSSRTGTENSPLHF
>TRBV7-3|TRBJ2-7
CASSPPGQGLGNPSYEQYF
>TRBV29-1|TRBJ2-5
CSVGQGAGQETQYF
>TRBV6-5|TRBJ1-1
CASRLQGRAFF
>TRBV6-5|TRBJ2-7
CASTIGRGGYEQYF
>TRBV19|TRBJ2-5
CASSIRSSEETQYF
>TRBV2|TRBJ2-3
CASKTGTSSDTQYF
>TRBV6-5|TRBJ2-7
CASSGRARGTYEQYF
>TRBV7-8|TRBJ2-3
CASIYRGGVTDTQYF
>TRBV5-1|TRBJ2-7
CATQQGRYEQYF
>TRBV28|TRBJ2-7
CASSLETYTYEQYF
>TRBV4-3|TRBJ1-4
CASSLAYGTGGEKLFF
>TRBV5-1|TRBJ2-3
CASSLWGGGTDTQYF
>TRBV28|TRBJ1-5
CASSLGTGGTNQPQHF
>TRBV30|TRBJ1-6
CAWSVQWPPLHF
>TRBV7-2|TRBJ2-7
CASSSGASGAYEQYF
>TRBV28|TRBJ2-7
CASSPPGTGGHEQYF
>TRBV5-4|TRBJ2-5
CASSSPGGVGETQYF
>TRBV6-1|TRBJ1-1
CASSEALEGAFF
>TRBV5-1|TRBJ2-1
CASSFAGGGWNGQFF
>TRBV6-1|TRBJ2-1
CASRTAGGWSNEQFF
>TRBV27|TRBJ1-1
CASSLWGLDGEAFF
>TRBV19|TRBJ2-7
CASSPKTSGGRYEQYF
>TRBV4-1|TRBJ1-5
CASSQSGLSGQPQHF
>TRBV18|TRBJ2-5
CASSPRTGTQETQYF
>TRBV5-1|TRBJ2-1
CASSLTSGGYNEQFF
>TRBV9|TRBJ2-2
CASSNSGRRGELFF
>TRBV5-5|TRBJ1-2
CASSKTGNYGYTF
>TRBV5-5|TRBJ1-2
CASSLKGSYGYTF
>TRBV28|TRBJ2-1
CASSFAQGLAHYNEQFF
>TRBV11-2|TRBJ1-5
CASNDRNNQPQHF
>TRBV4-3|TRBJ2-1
CASSQDGTGTGGDEQFF
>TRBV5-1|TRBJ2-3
CASSFSAQGGGRNTQYF
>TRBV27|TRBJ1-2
CASSARDSYGYTF
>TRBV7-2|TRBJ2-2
CASSLRGTTNTGELFF
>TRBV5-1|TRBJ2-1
CASSEESGRSYNEQFF
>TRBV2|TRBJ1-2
CASSEGQGVYGYTF
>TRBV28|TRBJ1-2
CASRASGAHYGYTF
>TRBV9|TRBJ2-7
CASENRVGEQYF
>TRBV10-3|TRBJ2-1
CAISESIARRGYNEQFF
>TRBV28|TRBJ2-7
CASSLTAGSYEQYF
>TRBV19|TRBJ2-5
CASSALGSGRALGETQYF
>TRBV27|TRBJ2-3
CASSPLGLAGVTDTQYF
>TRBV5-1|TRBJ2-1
CASSLAGGPEQFF
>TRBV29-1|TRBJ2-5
CSVGFGSGEFGEQYF
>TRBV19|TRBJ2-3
CAVSGTGDRSTDTQYF
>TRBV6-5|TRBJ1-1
CASSTVSGGTEAFF
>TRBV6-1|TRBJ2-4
CASSTREGANIQYF
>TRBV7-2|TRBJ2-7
CASSLTLAGGEQYF
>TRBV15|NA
CATSRERLTYEQYF
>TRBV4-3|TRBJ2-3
CANSQDPWTSGATDTQYF
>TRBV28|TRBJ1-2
CASSLSGTGEYYGYTF